What follows are 6 T cell receptor beta chains derived from one specimen sequenced in a study of identical twins. TCRdb reanalysed the 5' RACE reads using MiXCR and keeps one entry per CDR3 protein. The sample comprises hundreds of thousands of distinct CDR3 sequences, roughly 7.2% of which are singletons, and 1.5% to 2% rests with the top ten. The sample was also linked to a second study, of yellow fever vaccine responses in identical twins.

Sequences were obtained from PBMCs. The receptors here all came from a woman aged 18-29 years in good health.

This clonotype was seen many times. This sequence joins TRBV4-2 and TRBJ2-7; 9 bases align to TRBD2. CDR1 and CDR2 (germline): LGHNA, YNFKEQ. The J segment lost 4 bases and the V segment lost 0 bases, leaving 7 bases of the junction unmatched. The CDR3 is 16 amino acids. The CDR3, as DNA: TGTGCCAGCAGCCAAGAATCCGGGACTAGCTTTTACGAGCAGTACTTC. It translates to CASSQESGTSFYEQYF.

This clonotype showed up just a few times. The V and J genes are TRBV7-4 and TRBJ2-7, with 9 bases lining up with TRBD1. The CDR3 contains 15 residues. Germline assignment: CDR1 SGHVT and CDR2 SQSDAQ. CDR3 DNA sequence: TGTGCCAGCAGCCTAGCCGGGACAGGGACATACGAGCAGTACGTC. This sequence encodes CASSLAGTGTYEQYV.

J is TRBJ2-1 and V is TRBV2; maybe TRBD2 (5 bases). Germline CDR1 is SNHLY and CDR2 is FYNNEI. Trimming stripped 6 bases from V and 4 bases from J, with 7 bases between. The CDR3 extends over 12 amino acids. The CDR3 is CASRSGYNEQFF. DNA for the CDR3: TGTGCCAGCAGGTCGGGGTACAATGAGCAGTTCTTC.

V and J are TRBV11-2 and TRBJ2-1; no firm D call. V shed 3 bases and J shed 8 bases, with 20 bases lying between them. Germline V gene sequence: CDR1 SGHAT, CDR2 FQNNGV. CDR3 length: 16 residues. The CDR3 is CASSFPPPTPLYEQFF. CDR3 nucleotide sequence: TGTGCCAGCAGCTTCCCCCCCCCCACTCCTCTATATGAGCAGTTCTTC.

This clonotype was counted many times. The chain carries TRBV5-1 and TRBJ1-6; TRBD1 is a possible D gene (5 bases). The CDR3 spans 15 residues. V dropped 3 bases and J dropped 7 bases, with 14 bases sitting between them. Germline CDR1 and CDR2: SGHRS and YFSETQ. CDR3 bases: TGCGCCAGCAGCTGGTCGAGGGGCCGGAATTCACCCCTCCACTTT. The encoded protein is CASSWSRGRNSPLHF.

The chain carries TRBV7-9 and TRBJ2-2, with unresolved D. The CDR3 is made up of 16 amino acids. V lost 3 bases and J 4 bases, leaving 15 bases between the germline ends. Germline values: CDR1 SEHNR, CDR2 FQNEAQ (reference sequence). CDR3 loop: CASSFLSSWSTGELFF. The CDR3 nucleotides are TGTGCCAGCAGCTTTCTAAGTAGTTGGAGCACCGGGGAGCTGTTTTTT.